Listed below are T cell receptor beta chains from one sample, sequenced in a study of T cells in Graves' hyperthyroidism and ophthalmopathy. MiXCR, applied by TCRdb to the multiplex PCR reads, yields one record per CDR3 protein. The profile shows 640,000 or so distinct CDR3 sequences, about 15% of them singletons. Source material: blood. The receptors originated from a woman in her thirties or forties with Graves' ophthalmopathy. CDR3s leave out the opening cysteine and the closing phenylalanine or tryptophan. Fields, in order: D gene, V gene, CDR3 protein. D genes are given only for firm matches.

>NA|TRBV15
ATSPGPSNTEAF
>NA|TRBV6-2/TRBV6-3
ASSYDWNQETQY
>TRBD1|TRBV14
ASSQEVVTGSGSSYEQY
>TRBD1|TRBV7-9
ASSAKTGAHTEAF
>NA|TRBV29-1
SVGSSLNTEAF
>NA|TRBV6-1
ASSNIRTPQETQY
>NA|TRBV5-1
ASSLGPPSGRTFYEQY
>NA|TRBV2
ASSAREQETQY
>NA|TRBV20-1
SVRGVSSSNTGELF
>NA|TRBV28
ASSPKDRSRDTEAF
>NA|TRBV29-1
SVEVPGIGAQY
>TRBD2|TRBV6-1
ASSQRGGPKTQY
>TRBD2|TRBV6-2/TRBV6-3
ASRGTSGSDEQY
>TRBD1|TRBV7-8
ASSLEGQGKQY
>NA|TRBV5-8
ASSRLESSYEQY
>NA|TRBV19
ASSASYLEAF
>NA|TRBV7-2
ASSLAPVGGANTEAF
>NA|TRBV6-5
ASSSTWAGSSYEQY
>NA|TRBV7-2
ASSLVGNIQY
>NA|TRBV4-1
ASSQDPLGVQY
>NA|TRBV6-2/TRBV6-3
ASRPGPFTEAF
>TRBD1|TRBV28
ASTLRGLVQLYGYT
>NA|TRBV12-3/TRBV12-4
ASSPTGVYNSPLH
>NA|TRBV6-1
ASSLWQKMETQY
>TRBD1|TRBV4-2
ASSQGDRGETQY
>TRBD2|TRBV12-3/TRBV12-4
ASRITSGRDETQY
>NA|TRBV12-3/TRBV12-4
ASTSSRAGMPEAF
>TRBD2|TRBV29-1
SVEDRSGRSPGELF
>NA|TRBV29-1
SVETGSNQPQH
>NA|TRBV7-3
ASSPAGSGELF
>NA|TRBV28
ASRGSGREGQY
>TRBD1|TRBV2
ASGDRAAETQY
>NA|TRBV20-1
SAREAGGYT
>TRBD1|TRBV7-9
ASSLAPTGNGELF
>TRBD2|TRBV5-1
ASSSTSGRYGETQY
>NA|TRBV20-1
SAPILAHKNIQY
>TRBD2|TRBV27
ASTAGGWDIQY
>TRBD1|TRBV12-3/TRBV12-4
ASRDRAIETQY
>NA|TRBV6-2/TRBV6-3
ASRRNRDTGELF
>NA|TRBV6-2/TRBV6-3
ASSSDGYQPQH
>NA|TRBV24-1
ATSVSPVVPDTQY
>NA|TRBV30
AWSPQGSEQY
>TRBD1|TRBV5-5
ASSLATGGRGNTIY